This entry lists 24 T cell receptor beta chains sequenced from one sample in a study of T cell responses to AZD1222 COVID-19 vaccine. Clones were sequenced by immunoSEQ multiplex PCR, and TCRdb holds only the in-frame ones, with some missing. The table includes approximately 140,000 clones, roughly 94% detected once. Sequencing was performed on peripheral blood, taken on day 0 of AZD1222 vaccination. The origin of the receptors is an adult in good health.

The genes are TRBV4-3 and TRBJ1-1; a weak D match, TRBD1 (6 bases). This CDR3 is 15 amino acids long. Trimming cost V 1 base and J 4 bases, with 13 bases left between them. Germline V gene data show CDR1 as LGHNA and CDR2 as YSLEER. The chain's CDR3 is CASSQGSQGSTEAFF. The DNA for the CDR3 is TGCGCCAGCAGCCAAGGTAGCCAGGGGAGCACTGAAGCTTTCTTT.

The chain couples TRBV5-1 to TRBJ2-6; perhaps TRBD1 as D (5 bases). CDR1 is SGHRS, CDR2 YFSETQ, per germline. Between the trimmed V and J ends, which lost 0 bases and 2 bases, there was a span of 9 bases. This CDR3 region has 16 residues. CDR3 nucleotide sequence: TGCGCCAGCAGCTTGGAGGCAGGGACTGGGGCCAACGTCCTGACTTTC. Translated, it gives CASSLEAGTGANVLTF.

The chain uses TRBV13 and TRBJ2-3; a possible D gene is TRBD2 (6 bases). This CDR3 spans 16 amino acids. CDR1 is PRHDT, CDR2 FYEKMQ, per germline (reference sequence). V shed 5 bases and J shed 6 bases, with 21 bases lying between them. CDR3: CASSPEPGLLPDTQYF. The CDR3 nucleotides are TGTGCCAGCAGCCCGGAGCCGGGACTTCTCCCCGATACGCAGTATTTT. The full variable domain, completed using reference TRBV13 and TRBJ2-3, is AAGVIQSPRHLIKEKRETATLKCYPIPRHDTVYWYQQGPGQDPQFLISFYEKMQSDKGSIPDRFSAQQFSDYHSELNMSSLELGDSALYFCASSPEPGLLPDTQYFGPGTRLTVL.

This clone came up once. The gene calls are TRBV25-1 and TRBJ2-2; the D is unclear. CDR3 size: 16 residues. Germline CDR1 and CDR2: MGHDK and SYGVNS. Trimming pared 2 bases from V and 0 bases from J, leaving 10 bases between. The CDR3 region has the DNA TGTGCCAGCAGTGAAATCGGGTTCACGAACACCGGGGAGCTGTTTTTT. Its protein is CASSEIGFTNTGELFF.

This clone appeared once. This rearrangement joins TRBV5-1 to TRBJ1-1; D is perhaps TRBD1 (6 bases). In germline, CDR1 is SGHRS, CDR2 YFSETQ. This CDR3 contains 14 residues. V was pared by 2 bases and J by 2 bases, with 10 bases between. The CDR3, as DNA: TGCGCCAGCAGCTTAGGGGGGCGCAACACTGAAGCTTTCTTT. Translation gives CASSLGGRNTEAFF.

This clone was found once. The chain recombines TRBV2 with TRBJ1-1; D possibly corresponds to TRBD1 (5 bases). V lost 6 bases, J lost 7 bases, and 15 bases lay in between. Germline CDR1 and CDR2: SNHLY and FYNNEI. The CDR3 runs to 13 residues. The CDR3 is CASRRRDGFEAFF. For the CDR3, the DNA is TGTGCCAGCAGACGCCGGGACGGATTTGAAGCTTTCTTT. The complete variable domain, with remaining parts taken from reference TRBV2 and TRBJ1-1, reads EPEVTQTPSHQVTQMGQEVILRCVPISNHLYFYWYRQILGQKVEFLVSFYNNEISEKSEIFDDQFSVERPDGSNFTLKIRSTKLEDSAMYFCASRRRDGFEAFFGQGTRLTVV.

This chain joins TRBV12-5 and TRBJ1-1; D call uncertain. This CDR3 is 12 amino acids long. V was trimmed by 7 bases and J by 5 bases, leaving 11 bases between them. Germline V lookup: CDR1 LGHNT, CDR2 FRNRAP. The CDR3, as DNA: TGTGCTAGTGCCCTGCTGGGGACTGAAGCTTTCTTT. As protein: CASALLGTEAFF.

This chain links TRBV4-3 with TRBJ1-1; D remains ambiguous. The V gene lost 0 bases and the J gene lost 4 bases, with 12 bases spanning the gap. The V gene's germline CDR1 is LGHNA and CDR2 YSLEER. There are 15 residues in the CDR3. The CDR3 here is CASSQDRGVTTEAFF. The CDR3 DNA reads TGCGCCAGCAGCCAAGATCGGGGAGTCACCACTGAAGCTTTCTTT.

The chain couples TRBV10-3 to TRBJ2-1, with unresolved D. Germline assignment: CDR1 ENHRY and CDR2 SYGVKD. The CDR3 totals 15 residues. Trimming left V 3 bases short and J 1 base short, with 10 bases between. DNA for the CDR3: TGTGCCATCAGTGAAGTGGTAGTTTCCTACAATGAGCAGTTCTTC. Amino acid sequence: CAISEVVVSYNEQFF.

V and J are TRBV28 and TRBJ2-7; D may be TRBD2 (6 bases). Trimming removed 6 bases from V and 0 bases from J, with 12 bases in between. Germline CDR1 reads MDHEN; CDR2 reads SYDVKM. The CDR3 spans 14 residues. CDR3 sequence reads: CASSSGGLSYEQYV. The CDR3 DNA reads as TGTGCCAGCAGCTCCGGGGGACTCTCCTACGAGCAGTACGTC.

The chain uses TRBV11-2 and TRBJ1-1; a weak D match, TRBD1 (6 bases). The CDR3 loop spans 13 amino acids. Per the germline V gene, CDR1 is SGHAT and CDR2 is FQNNGV. V was pared by 5 bases and J by 4 bases, with 11 bases between. CDR3 loop: CASSDTGTTEAFF. The CDR3, as DNA: TGTGCCAGCAGCGACACAGGGACCACTGAAGCTTTCTTT.

The chain couples TRBV28 to TRBJ1-6; D uncertain. The CDR3 extends over 14 amino acids. Per the germline V gene, CDR1 is MDHEN and CDR2 is SYDVKM. V was pared by 3 bases and J by 5 bases, with 8 bases between. CDR3 loop: CASSFRDNNSPLHF. CDR3 nucleotides: TGTGCCAGCAGTTTCCGGGATAATAATTCACCCCTCCACTTT.

This sequence joins TRBV10-1 and TRBJ2-6; 10 nucleotides match TRBD1. Per the germline V gene, CDR1 is WNHNN and CDR2 is SYGVQD (reference sequence). This CDR3 contains 19 residues. The V gene end was trimmed by 2 bases and the J gene end by 6 bases; junction bases not matched to a gene: 13. The CDR3 loop reads CASSEGGQGYTREANVLTF. DNA of the CDR3: TGCGCCAGCAGTGAGGGGGGACAGGGGTACACTCGGGAGGCCAACGTCCTGACTTTC.

The chain carries TRBV6-1 and TRBJ1-5; 7 bases map to TRBD1. This CDR3 is 17 amino acids long. Germline CDR1 and CDR2: MNHNS and SASEGT. The V segment lost 3 bases and the J segment 5 bases; nucleotides outside the gene matches: 13. CDR3 sequence reads: CASSDASGGEEDQPQHF. CDR3 DNA sequence: TGTGCCAGCAGTGACGCGTCAGGGGGAGAGGAAGATCAGCCCCAGCATTTT.

The genes are TRBV5-1 and TRBJ1-3, with no clear D. Germline CDR1 and CDR2: SGHRS and YFSETQ. Trimming shortened V by 0 bases and J by 1 base, and 5 bases separated the two germline ends. The CDR3 has 14 residues. CDR3 DNA: TGCGCCAGCAGCTTGGTTGGTTCTGGAAACACCATATATTTT. The encoded protein is CASSLVGSGNTIYF.

This chain uses TRBV21-1 with TRBJ2-1; the table's D gene call, TRBD1, was not cross checked with the DNA. TRBV21-1 is assigned pseudogene status. This CDR3 has 14 residues. CDR3 residues: CASSGRDSYNEQFF. The CDR3 DNA is TGTGCCAGCAGCGGCCGGGACAGCTACAATGAGCAGTTCTTC.

The chain employs TRBV5-4 and TRBJ1-1; the D is unclear. Germline assignment: CDR1 SGHNT and CDR2 YYREEE (reference sequence). V lost 5 bases, J lost 1 base, and 15 bases lay in between. The CDR3 is 15 residues long. The CDR3 sequence: CASSFGRRKNTEAFF. For the CDR3, the DNA is TGTGCCAGCAGTTTTGGACGGAGAAAGAACACTGAAGCTTTCTTT.

V and J are TRBV6-5 and TRBJ1-1; D is uncertain. Germline lookup yields CDR1 MNHEY and CDR2 SVGAGI. This CDR3 comprises 12 residues. Trimming took 6 bases from V and 0 from J, leaving 5 bases between them. The CDR3 DNA reads TGTGCCAGCAGGACGGTGAACACTGAAGCTTTCTTT. It specifies CASRTVNTEAFF.

J is TRBJ2-2 and V is TRBV5-6; a possible D gene is TRBD1 (5 bases). CDR1 and CDR2 from the germline V gene are SGHDT and YYEEEE. The CDR3 covers 16 residues. Trimming removed 4 bases from V and 0 bases from J, with 13 bases in between. The CDR3 DNA reads as TGTGCCAGCAGCGTTCTCAGGGAATCGAACACCGGGGAGCTGTTTTTT. Its translation: CASSVLRESNTGELFF. The whole variable domain, remainder taken from reference TRBV5-6 and TRBJ2-2, is DAGVTQSPTHLIKTRGQQVTLRCSPKSGHDTVSWYQQALGQGPQFIFQYYEEEERQRGNFPDRFSGHQFPNYSSELNVNALLLGDSALYLCASSVLRESNTGELFFGEGSRLTVL.

This sequence joins TRBV5-4 and TRBJ2-1; 9 bases align to TRBD2. Germline V gives CDR1 SGHNT, CDR2 YYREEE (reference sequence). V lost 1 base to trimming and J lost 9 bases; unmatched junction nucleotides: 11. CDR3 length: 16 amino acids. In nucleotides, the CDR3 is TGTGCCAGCAGCTTGTATCGCGGGGGGGCCCCGAGTGAGCAGTTCTTC. Protein sequence: CASSLYRGGAPSEQFF.

The V call is TRBV27, the J call TRBJ1-5; 8 bases agree with TRBD1. The CDR3 has 16 amino acids. Germline V gene lookup returns CDR1 MNHEY and CDR2 SMNVEV (reference sequence). V shed 5 bases, J shed 0 bases, and the junction held 6 bases outside the gene matches. In nucleotides, the CDR3 is TGTGCCAGCAGTCCGACGACAGGGGCTAGCAATCAGCCCCAGCATTTT. Its translation is CASSPTTGASNQPQHF.

The genes are TRBV2 and TRBJ1-2, with 8 bases matching TRBD1. This CDR3 is 13 amino acids long. V lost 10 bases to trimming and J lost 4 bases; unmatched junction nucleotides: 8. Germline values: CDR1 SNHLY, CDR2 FYNNEI. CDR3 residues: CAITQDRVYGYTF. The DNA of the CDR3 is TGTGCCATCACACAGGACAGGGTCTATGGCTACACCTTC.

The chain has TRBV5-1 and TRBJ2-5; D is possibly TRBD1 or TRBD2 (6 bases each). V was shortened by 4 bases and J by 5 bases, with 15 bases between the two germline ends. Per the germline V gene, CDR1 is SGHRS and CDR2 is YFSETQ. CDR3 length: 14 amino acids. The CDR3 coding sequence is TGCGCCAGCAGCCCAACCGTAGGGGGGGAGACCCAGTACTTC. Encoded protein: CASSPTVGGETQYF.

In this sample, this clone turned up once. This rearrangement joins TRBV6-5 to TRBJ2-2; D gene unclear. The germline gives CDR1 MNHEY, CDR2 SVGAGI. Trimming left V 9 bases short and J 1 base short, with 15 bases between. This CDR3 contains 15 residues. The CDR3 DNA reads TGTGCCAGTAGTCCTAGGACCGAGAACACCGGGGAGCTGTTTTTT. It specifies CASSPRTENTGELFF.